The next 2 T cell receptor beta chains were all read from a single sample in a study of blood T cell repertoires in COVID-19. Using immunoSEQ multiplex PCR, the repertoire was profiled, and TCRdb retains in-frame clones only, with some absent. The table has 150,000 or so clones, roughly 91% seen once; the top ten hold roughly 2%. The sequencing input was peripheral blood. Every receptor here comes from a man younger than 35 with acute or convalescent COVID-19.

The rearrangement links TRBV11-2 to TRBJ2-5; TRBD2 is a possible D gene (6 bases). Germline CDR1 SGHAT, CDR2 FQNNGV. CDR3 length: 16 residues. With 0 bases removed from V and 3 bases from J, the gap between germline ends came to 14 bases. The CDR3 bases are TGTGCCAGCAGCTTAGATCTGGCTAGCGAAGAAGAGACCCAGTACTTC. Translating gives CASSLDLASEEETQYF.

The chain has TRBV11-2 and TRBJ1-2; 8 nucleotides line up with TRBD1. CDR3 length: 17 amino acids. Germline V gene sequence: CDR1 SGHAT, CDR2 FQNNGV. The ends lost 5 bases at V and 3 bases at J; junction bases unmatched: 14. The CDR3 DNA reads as TGTGCCAGCAGCCTCAAACAGTGGGCAGGGGGCTACTATGGCTACACCTTC. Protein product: CASSLKQWAGGYYGYTF. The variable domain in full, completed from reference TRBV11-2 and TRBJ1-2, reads EAGVAQSPRYKIIEKRQSVAFWCNPISGHATLYWYQQILGQGPKLLIQFQNNGVVDDSQLPKDRFSAERLKGVDSTLKIQPAKLEDSAVYLCASSLKQWAGGYYGYTFGSGTRLTVV.